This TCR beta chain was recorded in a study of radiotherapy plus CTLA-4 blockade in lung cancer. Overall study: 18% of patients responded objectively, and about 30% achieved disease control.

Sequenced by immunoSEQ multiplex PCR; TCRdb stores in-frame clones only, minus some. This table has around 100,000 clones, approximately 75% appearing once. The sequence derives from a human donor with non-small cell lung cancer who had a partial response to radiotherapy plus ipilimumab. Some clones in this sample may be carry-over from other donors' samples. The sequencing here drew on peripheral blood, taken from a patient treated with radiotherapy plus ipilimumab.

The CDR3 DNA is TGTGCCAGCAGCAGTCCGGGAGCAACTAACTATGGCTACACCTTC. This sequence encodes CASSSPGATNYGYTF. This rearrangement joins TRBV28 to TRBJ1-2, with unresolved D. Trimming stripped 6 bases from V and 0 bases from J, with 14 bases between. The CDR3 loop spans 15 amino acids. CDR1 and CDR2 (germline): MDHEN, SYDVKM.